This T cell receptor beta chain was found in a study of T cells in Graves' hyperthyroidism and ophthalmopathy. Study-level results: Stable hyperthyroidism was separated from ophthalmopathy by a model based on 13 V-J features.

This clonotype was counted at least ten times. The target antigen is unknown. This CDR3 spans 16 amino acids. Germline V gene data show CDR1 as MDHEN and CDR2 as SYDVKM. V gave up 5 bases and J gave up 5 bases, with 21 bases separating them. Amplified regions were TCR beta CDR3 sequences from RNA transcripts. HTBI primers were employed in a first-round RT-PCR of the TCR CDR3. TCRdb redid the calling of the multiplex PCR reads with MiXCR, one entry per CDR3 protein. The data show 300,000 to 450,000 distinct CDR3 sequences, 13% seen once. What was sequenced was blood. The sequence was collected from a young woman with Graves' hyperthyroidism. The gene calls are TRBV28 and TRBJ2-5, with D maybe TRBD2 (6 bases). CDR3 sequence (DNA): TGTGCCAGCAGTGGAAAGGACGGGAGCTGGGTGGAGACCCAGTACTTC. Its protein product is CASSGKDGSWVETQYF.